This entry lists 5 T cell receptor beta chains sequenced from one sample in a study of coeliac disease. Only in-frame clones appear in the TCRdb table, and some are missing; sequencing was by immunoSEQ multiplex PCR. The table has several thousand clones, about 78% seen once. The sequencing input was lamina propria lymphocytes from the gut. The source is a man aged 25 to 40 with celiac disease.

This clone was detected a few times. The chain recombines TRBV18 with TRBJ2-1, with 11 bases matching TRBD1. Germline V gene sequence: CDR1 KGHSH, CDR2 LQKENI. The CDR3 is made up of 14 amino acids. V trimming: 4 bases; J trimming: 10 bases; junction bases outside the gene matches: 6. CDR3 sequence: CASSRGQGATEQFF. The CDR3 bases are TGTGCCAGCTCACGTGGACAGGGGGCCACCGAGCAGTTCTTC.

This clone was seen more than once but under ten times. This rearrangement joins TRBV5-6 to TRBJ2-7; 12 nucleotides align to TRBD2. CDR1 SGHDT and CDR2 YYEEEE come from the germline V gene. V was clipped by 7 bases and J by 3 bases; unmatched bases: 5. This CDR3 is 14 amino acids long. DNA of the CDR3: TGTGCCAGCCGACTAGCGGGAGTTTACTACGAGCAGTACTTC. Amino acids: CASRLAGVYYEQYF.

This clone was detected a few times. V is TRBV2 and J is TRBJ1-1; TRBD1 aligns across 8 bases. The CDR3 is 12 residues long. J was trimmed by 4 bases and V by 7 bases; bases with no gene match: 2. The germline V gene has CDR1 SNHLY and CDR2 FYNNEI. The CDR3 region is CASMDRATEAFF. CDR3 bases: TGTGCCAGCATGGACAGGGCCACTGAAGCTTTCTTT.

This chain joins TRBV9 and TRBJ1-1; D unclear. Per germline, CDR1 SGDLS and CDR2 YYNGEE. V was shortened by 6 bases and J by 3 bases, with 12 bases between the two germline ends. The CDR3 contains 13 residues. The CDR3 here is CASTPNRDTEAFF. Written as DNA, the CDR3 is TGTGCCAGCACCCCAAACCGGGACACTGAAGCTTTCTTT.

The CDR3 sequence: CASSQESAGGQSTQYF. As DNA, the CDR3 is TGCGCCAGCAGCCAAGAATCAGCGGGGGGGCAAAGTACGCAGTATTTT. The V call is TRBV4-1, the J call TRBJ2-3; 10 positions match TRBD2. The CDR3 loop spans 16 amino acids. V lost 0 bases, J lost 8 bases, and 8 bases stayed unmatched. Germline CDR1 is MGHRA and CDR2 is YSYEKL.